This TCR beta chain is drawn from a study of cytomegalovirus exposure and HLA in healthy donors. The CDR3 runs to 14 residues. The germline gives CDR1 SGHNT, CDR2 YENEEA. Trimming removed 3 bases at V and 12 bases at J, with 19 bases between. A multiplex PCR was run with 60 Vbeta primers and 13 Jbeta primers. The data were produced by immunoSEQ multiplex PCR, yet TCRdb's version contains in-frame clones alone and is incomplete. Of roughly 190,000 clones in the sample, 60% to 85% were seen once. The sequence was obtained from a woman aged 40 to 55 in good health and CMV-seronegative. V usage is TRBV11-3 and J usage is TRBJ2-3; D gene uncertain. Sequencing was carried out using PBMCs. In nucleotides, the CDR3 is TGTGCCAGCAGCTTGCGGCCTGCGGCGAAGGATCAGTATTTT. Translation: CASSLRPAAKDQYF.